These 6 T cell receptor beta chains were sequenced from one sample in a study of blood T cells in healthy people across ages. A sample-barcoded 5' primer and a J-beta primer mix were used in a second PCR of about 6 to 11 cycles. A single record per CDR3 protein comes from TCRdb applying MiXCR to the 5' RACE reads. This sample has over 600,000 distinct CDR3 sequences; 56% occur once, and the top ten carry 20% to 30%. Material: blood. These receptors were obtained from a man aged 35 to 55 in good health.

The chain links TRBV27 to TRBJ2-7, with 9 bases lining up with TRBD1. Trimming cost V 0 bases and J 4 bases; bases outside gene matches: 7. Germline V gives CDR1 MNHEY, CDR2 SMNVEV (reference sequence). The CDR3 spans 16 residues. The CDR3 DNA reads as TGTGCCAGCAGTTTATCAGGACAGGGGAGGCGTTACGAGCAGTACTTC. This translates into CASSLSGQGRRYEQYF.

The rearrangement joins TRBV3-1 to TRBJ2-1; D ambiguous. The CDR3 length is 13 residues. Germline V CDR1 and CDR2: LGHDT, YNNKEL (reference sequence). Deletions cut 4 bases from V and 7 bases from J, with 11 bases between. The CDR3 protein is CASSRLRQNEQFF. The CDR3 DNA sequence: TGTGCCAGCAGCCGGCTGCGGCAGAATGAGCAGTTCTTC.

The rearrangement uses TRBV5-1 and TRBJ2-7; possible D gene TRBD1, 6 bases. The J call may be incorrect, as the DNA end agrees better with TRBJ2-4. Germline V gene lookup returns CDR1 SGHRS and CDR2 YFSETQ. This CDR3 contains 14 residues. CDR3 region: CASGARQDRDIQYF. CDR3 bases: TGCGCCAGCGGCGCCAGACAGGATAGAGACATTCAGTACTTC.

As DNA, the CDR3 is TGTGCCAGCATCATGTACAATGAGCAGTTCTTC. It is translated as CASIMYNEQFF. The rearrangement joins TRBV2 to TRBJ2-1; D gene ambiguous. This CDR3 region has 11 residues. The V end lost 7 bases, the J end lost 4 bases, and 5 bases lay between the germline ends. CDR1 and CDR2 from the germline V gene are SNHLY and FYNNEI.

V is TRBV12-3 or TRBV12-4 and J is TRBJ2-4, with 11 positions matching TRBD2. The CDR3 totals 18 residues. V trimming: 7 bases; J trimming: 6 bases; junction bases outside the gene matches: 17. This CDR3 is CASNLGGTSGSGRNIQYF. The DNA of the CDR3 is TGTGCCAGCAACTTGGGGGGGACTAGCGGATCGGGCAGAAACATTCAGTACTTC.

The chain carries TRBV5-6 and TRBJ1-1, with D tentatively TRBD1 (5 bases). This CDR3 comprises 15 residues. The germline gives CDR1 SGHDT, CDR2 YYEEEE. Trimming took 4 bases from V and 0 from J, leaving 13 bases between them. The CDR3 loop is CASSGGGRMNTEAFF. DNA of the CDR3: TGTGCCAGCAGCGGCGGGGGGAGGATGAACACTGAAGCTTTCTTT.